This T cell receptor (beta chain) comes out of a study of blood T cell repertoires in COVID-19. This clone came up once. Authors' processing steps: Estimates of nucleated cell counts were drawn from the amplification of reference gene primers. Clones were sequenced by immunoSEQ multiplex PCR, and TCRdb holds only the in-frame ones, with some missing. That table is the source of V, J and clone size, and D and trimming were worked out from the DNA. This table has approximately 240,000 clones, more than 75% appearing once. CDR1 is MNHEY and CDR2 is SMNVEV in the germline V gene (reference sequence). The V and J ends lost 3 bases and 5 bases respectively, with 10 bases between them. CDR3 length equals 13 residues.

The sequence derives from a man in his fifties or sixties who had recovered from COVID-19. This chain connects TRBV27 to TRBJ2-5; TRBD2 might be the D (6 bases). The sample taken for sequencing was peripheral blood. The DNA of the CDR3 is TGTGCCAGCAGTTTTGGGGGGATGGAGACCCAGTACTTC. It specifies CASSFGGMETQYF.